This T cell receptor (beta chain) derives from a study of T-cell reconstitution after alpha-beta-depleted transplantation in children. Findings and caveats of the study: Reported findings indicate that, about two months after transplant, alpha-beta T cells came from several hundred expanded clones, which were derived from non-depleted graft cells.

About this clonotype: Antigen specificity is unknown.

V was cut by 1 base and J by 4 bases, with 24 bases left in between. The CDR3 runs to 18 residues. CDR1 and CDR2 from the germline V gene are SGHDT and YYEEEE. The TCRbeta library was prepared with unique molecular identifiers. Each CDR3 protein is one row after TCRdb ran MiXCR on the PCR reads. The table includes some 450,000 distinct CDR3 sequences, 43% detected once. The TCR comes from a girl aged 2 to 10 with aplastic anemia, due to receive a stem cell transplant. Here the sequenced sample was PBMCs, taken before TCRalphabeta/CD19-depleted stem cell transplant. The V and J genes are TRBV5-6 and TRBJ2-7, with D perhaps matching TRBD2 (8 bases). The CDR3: CASSLRSGGSGSRYEQYF. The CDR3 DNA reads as TGTGCCAGCAGCTTGCGGTCAGGGGGGAGCGGGAGTAGGTACGAGCAGTACTTC.